This record covers a single T cell receptor (beta chain). The entry originates in a study of blood T cell repertoires in COVID-19. Sequenced by immunoSEQ multiplex PCR; TCRdb stores in-frame clones only, minus some. Found here are 200,000 to 300,000 clones, 88% of them singletons; the top ten hold roughly 2.4%. V lost 4 bases and J lost 5, with 19 bases in between. From germline, CDR1 is LGHNT and CDR2 FRNRAP. The CDR3 is made up of 16 amino acids. The sample was PBMCs or T cells enriched from blood (not recorded which). The chain links TRBV12-5 to TRBJ2-3, with D tentatively TRBD2 (6 bases). The TCR originated in a woman aged 40 to 55 with acute COVID-19. The CDR3: CASGSPTEGRGDTQYF. For the CDR3, the DNA is TGTGCTAGTGGTTCCCCGACGGAGGGGCGCGGAGATACGCAGTATTTT.